Listed below are T cell receptor beta chains from one sample, sequenced in a study of memory CD4+ T cells and cytomegalovirus serostatus. Sequenced by immunoSEQ multiplex PCR; TCRdb stores in-frame clones only, minus some. The sample carries tens of thousands of clones, roughly 80% recorded once. Material for sequencing was memory CD4+ T cells from blood. The receptors come from an adult in good health and CMV-seronegative. The CDR3 runs from the conserved cysteine through the conserved F or W. A D gene is named only where the DNA matches it firmly. Size tells how often a clone was seen (once, few, many) or the class of an expanded clone, and some rows leave it out.

.	.	TRBJ1-1	TRBV4-3	TGCGCCAGCAGCTCCGGGTCTACAGGTTACACTGAAGCTTTCTTT	CASSSGSTGYTEAFF
.	.	TRBJ2-2	TRBV6-4	TGTGCCAGCCGAAGGGGGACCGGGGAGCTGTTTTTT	CASRRGTGELFF
TRBD2	.	TRBJ2-7	TRBV27	TGTGCCAGCAGTTCTAGCGGGGGCCTCTACGAGCAGTACTTC	CASSSSGGLYEQYF
TRBD2	.	TRBJ2-3	TRBV5-1	TGCGCCAGCAGCTTGGGGACTAGCGGAACGAGCACAGATACGCAGTATTTT	CASSLGTSGTSTDTQYF
.	.	TRBJ1-2	TRBV7-9	TGTGCCAGCAGCCCCGCTGGGGGCTACACCTTC	CASSPAGGYTF
TRBD2	.	TRBJ2-3	TRBV30	TGTGCCTGGGGTCTAGCGGGGGGTGCAGATACGCAGTATTTT	CAWGLAGGADTQYF
TRBD1	.	TRBJ1-5	TRBV5-6	TGTGCCAGCAGCTTGGGGTCAGGGGGTTGGAGCAATCAGCCCCAGCATTTT	CASSLGSGGWSNQPQHF
.	medium-sized	TRBJ1-1	TRBV28	TGTGCCAGCAGTTTCGGGGTAGGGACTGAAGCTTTCTTT	CASSFGVGTEAFF
.	.	TRBJ1-2	TRBV7-2	TGTGCCAGCAGCTTAGGGGGGGACCTGAGCGTACACACCTTC	CASSLGGDLSVHTF
.	once	TRBJ2-7	TRBV4-2	TGTGCCAGCAGCCCTACTATGAGCGTAACCTCCGAGCAGTACTTC	CASSPTMSVTSEQYF
.	.	TRBJ1-1	TRBV2	TGTGCCAGCAGTGACAGGGGCGCGTGGAACACTGAAGCTTTCTTT	CASSDRGAWNTEAFF
.	.	TRBJ1-2	TRBV11-1	TGTGCCAGCAGCTTAGAAGGCCGCGGGGGCGGTACCTTC	CASSLEGRGGGTF
TRBD2	.	TRBJ2-1	TRBV30	TGTGCCTGGAATGGGGTGGCGGGAGGCCTAAGCTCCTACAATGAGCAGTTCTTC	CAWNGVAGGLSSYNEQFF
TRBD1	.	TRBJ1-2	TRBV28	TGTGCCAGCGCCCGGGACAGGGATGATGGCTACACCTTC	CASARDRDDGYTF
.	.	TRBJ1-1	TRBV10-3	TGTGCCATCAGTAGTACAGGGAACACTGAAGCTTTCTTT	CAISSTGNTEAFF
.	once	TRBJ1-4	TRBV4-3	TGCGCCAGCAGCCAAGGGCCCCTCCGGGCGGGAAGGGAAAAACTGTTTTTT	CASSQGPLRAGREKLFF
TRBD2	.	TRBJ2-2	TRBV5-4	TGTGCCAGCAGCTCCTCGACTAGCGGGAGAAACACCGGGGAGCTGTTTTTT	CASSSSTSGRNTGELFF
TRBD2	.	TRBJ2-5	TRBV28	TGTGCCAGCAGTAGCATAGCGGGAGGGCCTGTGGAGACCCAGTACTTC	CASSSIAGGPVETQYF
.	once	TRBJ1-2	TRBV7-2	TGTGCCAGCAGCCGGGGACGGACCTATGGCTACACCTTC	CASSRGRTYGYTF
TRBD1	few	TRBJ1-6	TRBV6-1	TGTGCCAGCAGGCCGTTGACAGGGAGCAATTCACCCCTCCACTTT	CASRPLTGSNSPLHF
.	many	TRBJ1-1	TRBV2	TGTGCCAGCAATACCGGGACGGGGAACACTGAAGCTTTCTTT	CASNTGTGNTEAFF
TRBD2	.	TRBJ2-7	TRBV18	TGTGCCAGCTCACTGGGAGGGACTCAATACGAGCAGTACTTC	CASSLGGTQYEQYF
TRBD2	few	TRBJ2-7	TRBV6-1	TGTGCCAGCAGGGGACTAGCGGGAGCCCGGGAGCAGTACTTC	CASRGLAGAREQYF
TRBD1	few	TRBJ1-5	TRBV2	TGTGCCAGCAGACTTGACAGGGAGGGTCAGCCCCAGCATTTT	CASRLDREGQPQHF
.	.	TRBJ1-4	TRBV5-1	TGCGCCAGCAGCTTACAGAACCACGATGAAAAACTGTTTTTT	CASSLQNHDEKLFF
TRBD1	.	TRBJ1-4	TRBV11-1	TGTGCCAGCAGCAGGACAGGGGCTAATGAAAAACTGTTTTTT	CASSRTGANEKLFF
.	few	TRBJ1-1	TRBV6-6	TGTGCCAGCAATCCACGGGACCTCCAGGCAGCTTTCTTT	CASNPRDLQAAFF
TRBD1	.	TRBJ2-7	TRBV28	TGTGCCAGCAGGCTCCCGGGACAGGGGTTTACCAACGAGCAGTACTTC	CASRLPGQGFTNEQYF
TRBD2	.	TRBJ2-7	TRBV9	TGTGCCAGCAGCCCCCGACTAGCGGCCTACGAGCAGTACTTC	CASSPRLAAYEQYF
.	.	TRBJ2-5	TRBV9	TGTGCCAGCAGCCCGCGGGGTTTCCCAAAAGAGACCCAGTACTTC	CASSPRGFPKETQYF
.	.	TRBJ1-1	TRBV27	TGTGCCAGCAGTTCCCCGGGGGGGGCTTACACTGAAGCTTTCTTT	CASSSPGGAYTEAFF
.	.	TRBJ2-1	TRBV30	TGTGCCTGGAGTGACGGACAGAAATTCAATGAGCAGTTCTTC	CAWSDGQKFNEQFF
TRBD1	.	TRBJ1-3	TRBV10-1	TGCGCCAGCGGAGGGACAGGGGATCCCGGAAACACCATATATTTT	CASGGTGDPGNTIYF
.	.	TRBJ2-7	TRBV29-1	TGCAGCGTTGTGGACGTAGGCGGCGAGCAGTACTTC	CSVVDVGGEQYF
TRBD1	few	TRBJ2-7	TRBV6-5	TGTGCCAGCAGTTACTCGGGACAGGCATCCTACGAGCAGTACTTC	CASSYSGQASYEQYF
TRBD1	.	TRBJ1-1	TRBV18	TGTGCCAGCTCACCACGACAGACAGGGATGAACACTGAAGCTTTCTTT	CASSPRQTGMNTEAFF